The rows below give T cell receptor beta chains drawn from one sample of a study of regulatory T cells in long-lasting Graves disease. A single record per CDR3 protein comes from TCRdb applying MiXCR to the multiplex PCR reads. The sample has 400,000 to 500,000 distinct CDR3 sequences; roughly 23% are singletons. The sequenced sample was peripheral blood mononuclear cells (PBMCs), obtained when the disease was refractory, from a patient treated with antithyroid drugs. The receptor set was obtained from a female donor with Graves disease. CDR3s include the opening cysteine and the closing phenylalanine or tryptophan. The D gene is left open where the match is weak. A row's size may be missing; if present it is once, few, many or a size class.

V gene,D gene,J gene,clone size,CDR3 DNA,CDR3 protein
TRBV11-2,.,TRBJ2-7,few,TGTGCCAGCAGCTCATCCGGGACTCAATACGAGCAGTACTTC,CASSSSGTQYEQYF
TRBV20-1,TRBD2,TRBJ2-7,few,TGCAGTGCTACGCAAGGGGTAGCGGGAGTGTTCTCCTACGAGCAGTACTTC,CSATQGVAGVFSYEQYF
TRBV5-1,TRBD1,TRBJ2-1,once,TGCGCCAGCAGCTTACAGGGGGGCAATGAGCAGTTCTTC,CASSLQGGNEQFF
TRBV6-1,TRBD1,TRBJ2-7,few,TGTGCCAGCAGTGCGGTGGCAGGGGGTAACGAGCAGTACTTC,CASSAVAGGNEQYF
TRBV5-1,.,TRBJ2-2,.,TGCGCCAGCAGTCTAGACGCCTCAGCCCGGGAGCTGTTTTTT,CASSLDASARELFF
TRBV3-1,.,TRBJ2-7,many,TGTGCCAGCAGCCAAGGTACCGAAGCCTACGAGCAGTACTTC,CASSQGTEAYEQYF
TRBV6-1,.,TRBJ1-2,.,TGTGCCAGCATACAGGACAGCATTAACTATGGCTACACCTTC,CASIQDSINYGYTF
TRBV12-3/TRBV12-4,.,TRBJ1-4,many,TGTGCCAGCAGTACCGGGACCGTTAATGAAAAACTGTTTTTT,CASSTGTVNEKLFF
TRBV30,TRBD1,TRBJ2-5,.,TGTGCCTGGAGTTTGGGGCAGGGGGCTCAAGAGACCCAGTACTTC,CAWSLGQGAQETQYF
TRBV5-1,.,TRBJ2-5,.,TGCGCCAGCAGCTTGGACCTGGGGCAGCAAGAGACCCAGTACTTC,CASSLDLGQQETQYF
TRBV24-1,.,TRBJ2-5,many,TGTGCCACCAGTGAGTTTCGGGGCCATGAGACCCAGTACTTC,CATSEFRGHETQYF
TRBV27,TRBD2,TRBJ2-5,many,TGTGCCAGCAGTTCCCTCACTAGCGACAAAGAGACCCAGTACTTC,CASSSLTSDKETQYF
TRBV3-1,.,TRBJ1-1,many,TGTGCCAGCAGCCTAACGGCACAGGCTGAAGCTTTCTTT,CASSLTAQAEAFF
TRBV15,TRBD1,TRBJ1-5,many,TGTGCCACCAGCAGAGGTGAAAAAGGACAGGGAGGTCAGCCCCAGCATTTT,CATSRGEKGQGGQPQHF
TRBV4-1,TRBD1,TRBJ1-2,.,TGCGCCAGCAGCCAAGAGGGACAGGGGGTCTATGGCTACACCTTC,CASSQEGQGVYGYTF
TRBV2,TRBD2,TRBJ2-7,many,TGTGCCAGCAGTATCCAAGCGGGAAACTACGAGCAGTACTTC,CASSIQAGNYEQYF
TRBV5-1,.,TRBJ1-5,.,TGCGCCAGCAGCCTTAGCCACAATCAGCCCCAGCATTTT,CASSLSHNQPQHF
TRBV20-1,.,TRBJ2-1,.,TGCAGTGCTAGAGATACCAGCTCCTACAATGAGCAGTTCTTC,CSARDTSSYNEQFF
TRBV12-3/TRBV12-4,TRBD1,TRBJ1-5,few,TGTGCCAGCAGGCCGGAGGGGACAGGTGGCAATCAGCCCCAGCATTTT,CASRPEGTGGNQPQHF
TRBV9,.,TRBJ2-7,.,TGTGCCAGCAGCGTAGGGATCGATTCCACCTACGAGCAGTACTTC,CASSVGIDSTYEQYF
TRBV27,TRBD1,TRBJ1-2,many,TGTGCCAGCAGTTTATACACAGGGGGTCTTGGTGGCTACACCTTC,CASSLYTGGLGGYTF
TRBV28,.,TRBJ1-2,many,TGTGCCAGCATCTTTAGGGGGGGGGGTTATGGCTACACCTTC,CASIFRGGGYGYTF
TRBV28,TRBD1,TRBJ1-2,many,TGTGCCAGCAGCACTCAGGGGGCTCTCGAGGGCTACACCTTC,CASSTQGALEGYTF
TRBV20-1,TRBD1,TRBJ1-2,few,TGCAGTGCTAGGGACGGGACAGGGAACTATGGCTACACCTTC,CSARDGTGNYGYTF
TRBV7-2,.,TRBJ1-1,.,TGTGCCAGCAGCCCCCCCTACAGGGCCCAGGGCACTGAAGCTTTCTTT,CASSPPYRAQGTEAFF
TRBV19,.,TRBJ1-3,.,TGTGCCAGTAGTCCCGCCAGGTCTGGAAACACCATATATTTT,CASSPARSGNTIYF
TRBV3-1,.,TRBJ1-4,few,TGTGCCAGCAGCCAAGGTTACACTAATGAAAAACTGTTTTTT,CASSQGYTNEKLFF